Listed here are 28 T cell receptor beta chains from one sample, sequenced in a study of CXCR3-negative and CXCR3-positive naive CD8 T cells. TRB cDNA libraries were made by UMI-labeled 5' RACE. TCRdb reworked the 5' RACE reads into one entry per CDR3 protein, no DNA. With some 67,000 distinct CDR3 sequences in the sample, the ten largest clones hold about 1.5%. The sequencing sample was made of naive CXCR3- CD8+ T cells from blood. As to subset: CD45RO-CCR7+CD27+CD95- naive CD8+ T cells lacking CXCR3 (TNR3-). The receptor set was obtained from a human donor in good health. Some clones in this sample may be carry-over from other donors' samples.

The CDR3 loop is CASSRDRAFNGYTF. The V gene is TRBV5-1, the J gene TRBJ1-2; TCRdb reports TRBD1, a call that lacks DNA to check it against. The CDR3 consists of 14 residues. Per the germline V gene, CDR1 is SGHRS and CDR2 is YFSETQ.

This rearrangement joins TRBV5-1 to TRBJ2-7; the D gene TCRdb calls, TRBD2, cannot be checked with no DNA. CDR3 length equals 13 residues. The germline V gene encodes CDR1 SGHRS and CDR2 YFSETQ. The CDR3 spells CASSVGTIGEQYF.

The V gene is TRBV4-1, the J gene TRBJ1-1. Germline V gives CDR1 MGHRA, CDR2 YSYEKL. The CDR3 consists of 16 residues. The CDR3 protein is CASSQGVVELNTEAFF.

The genes are TRBV27 and TRBJ2-3; the D gene TCRdb calls, TRBD1, cannot be checked with no DNA. CDR3 length: 13 residues. Germline CDR1 is MNHEY and CDR2 is SMNVEV (reference sequence). The CDR3 region is CASTRALPDTQYF.

V gene TRBV29-1 combines with J gene TRBJ1-1. The CDR3 consists of 12 residues. The germline V gene encodes CDR1 SQVTM and CDR2 ANQGSEA. The CDR3 protein is CSVFGGDTEAFF.

The genes are TRBV29-1 and TRBJ2-1; as DNA is missing, the TRBD1 call by TCRdb cannot be tested. The length of the CDR3 is 14 residues. Germline CDR1 is SQVTM and CDR2 is ANQGSEA. This CDR3 reads CSVYGWDTGNEQFF.

The rearrangement links TRBV7-6 to TRBJ2-3; the TCRdb call, TRBD1, lacks DNA for checking. This CDR3 region has 16 residues. CDR1 and CDR2 from the germline V gene are SGHVS and FNYEAQ. CDR3 in amino acids: CASSLVGGPSTDTQYF.

The rearrangement links TRBV29-1 to TRBJ2-7; TCRdb selects TRBD1, and the lack of DNA leaves this call unchecked. Germline V gives CDR1 SQVTM, CDR2 ANQGSEA. This CDR3 region has 14 residues. Here the CDR3 reads CSVEKGLESYEQYF.

The chain uses TRBV29-1 and TRBJ2-1; the TRBD1 assignment by TCRdb is unverifiable without DNA. The CDR3 contains 15 residues. Germline-derived CDR1 and CDR2 are SQVTM and ANQGSEA. The CDR3 is CSVATGVRSYNERFF.

The chain employs TRBV3-1 and TRBJ2-1; the TRBD2 assignment by TCRdb is unverifiable without DNA. This CDR3 region has 16 residues. CDR1 is LGHDT, CDR2 YNNKEL, per germline (reference sequence). The CDR3 reads CASSQRASGAFDEQFF.

This chain links TRBV7-2 with TRBJ2-2; TCRdb calls TRBD2, which cannot be checked without DNA. Germline V gene lookup returns CDR1 SGHTA and CDR2 FQGNSA. CDR3 length equals 13 residues. The CDR3 sequence: CASGGGTAGELFF.

The chain carries TRBV12-3 or TRBV12-4 and TRBJ2-3; TCRdb's D gene call, TRBD1, goes unchecked for lack of DNA. The CDR3 is 12 residues long. The CDR3 sequence: CASTAGGVKQYF.

The chain combines TRBV29-1 with TRBJ2-7; TCRdb's assignment of TRBD1 cannot be checked, as there is no DNA. Germline V gene sequence: CDR1 SQVTM, CDR2 ANQGSEA. The CDR3 loop spans 14 amino acids. The CDR3 loop reads CSVEDRGGAYEQYF.

The rearrangement uses TRBV5-1 and TRBJ2-7; TCRdb's D gene call, TRBD1, goes unchecked for lack of DNA. CDR3 length equals 16 residues. CDR1 and CDR2 (germline): SGHRS, YFSETQ. Here the CDR3 reads CASSSTFSGPPYEQYF.

This sequence joins TRBV29-1 and TRBJ2-7; TCRdb calls TRBD1, which cannot be checked without DNA. Germline loops: CDR1 SQVTM, CDR2 ANQGSEA. The CDR3 runs 11 residues. The CDR3 here is CSGVTGTEQYF.

V is TRBV18 and J is TRBJ2-7. Germline CDR1 is KGHSH and CDR2 is LQKENI. The CDR3 totals 14 residues. This CDR3 is CASSPSKDDYEQYF.

The chain links TRBV6-5 to TRBJ2-1. Germline CDR1 is MNHEY and CDR2 is SVGAGI. The CDR3 is made up of 14 amino acids. CDR3 sequence: CASSYTDGFREQFF.

The chain has TRBV7-9 and TRBJ2-1; there is no DNA to check the TCRdb D call of TRBD2. The germline V gene has CDR1 SEHNR and CDR2 FQNEAQ (reference sequence). This CDR3 contains 15 residues. CDR3 residues: CASSPGLAGVDEQFF. Together with reference TRBV7-9 and TRBJ2-1, the CDR3 gives the full variable domain: DTGVSQNPRHKITKRGQNVTFRCDPISEHNRLYWYRQTLGQGPEFLTYFQNEAQLEKSRLLSDRFSAERPKGSFSTLEIQRTEQGDSAMYLCASSPGLAGVDEQFFGPGTRLTVL.

V gene TRBV4-3 combines with J gene TRBJ2-7; TCRdb returns TRBD1, unconfirmable since there is no DNA. The CDR3 loop spans 14 amino acids. Germline loops: CDR1 LGHNA, CDR2 YSLEER. The CDR3 protein is CASSPDRVANEQYF.

The rearrangement links TRBV11-2 to TRBJ2-5; TCRdb picks TRBD2, but there is no DNA to check that call. The CDR3 is 17 amino acids. The germline V gene has CDR1 SGHAT and CDR2 FQNNGV. CDR3 amino acids: CASSPWTSGGAGETQYF.

This rearrangement joins TRBV5-1 to TRBJ2-5; the TRBD2 assignment by TCRdb is unverifiable without DNA. Germline-derived CDR1 and CDR2 are SGHRS and YFSETQ. The CDR3 extends over 13 amino acids. The CDR3 here is CASSWTIEETQYF.

The chain couples TRBV20-1 to TRBJ2-1; TCRdb indicates TRBD2, and absent DNA this call remains unverified. In germline, CDR1 is DFQATT, CDR2 SNEGSKA (reference sequence). This CDR3 region has 16 residues. This CDR3 is CSALDLTGVIPHEQFF.

The CDR3 loop is CASSVRGVGIYEQYF. V gene TRBV9 combines with J gene TRBJ2-7; the TCRdb D gene call, TRBD1, has no DNA to confirm it. Germline V gives CDR1 SGDLS, CDR2 YYNGEE. CDR3 length equals 15 residues.

This chain connects TRBV29-1 to TRBJ2-1; the D call of TRBD1 rests on TCRdb alone, since no DNA is present to check it. Germline CDR1 and CDR2: SQVTM and ANQGSEA. The CDR3 is 13 residues long. This CDR3 is CSVEVPTSNEQFF.

The rearrangement joins TRBV25-1 to TRBJ1-1. Germline V gene data show CDR1 as MGHDK and CDR2 as SYGVNS. The CDR3 consists of 12 residues. The CDR3 sequence is CASGERNTEAFF.

The CDR3 is CASSLVGKTYEQYF. This rearrangement joins TRBV5-6 to TRBJ2-7. The CDR3 has 14 amino acids. Germline loops: CDR1 SGHDT, CDR2 YYEEEE.

V is TRBV29-1 and J is TRBJ2-1. The CDR3 has 14 residues. CDR1 is SQVTM and CDR2 is ANQGSEA in the germline V gene. The CDR3 is CSVATGGSYNEQFF.

V gene TRBV7-9 combines with J gene TRBJ2-5; TCRdb names TRBD1, which stays unverified in the absence of DNA. The germline V gene encodes CDR1 SEHNR and CDR2 FQNEAQ (reference sequence). This CDR3 spans 15 amino acids. The chain's CDR3 is CASSPATGAQETQYF. Using reference TRBV7-9 and TRBJ2-5 for the parts outside the CDR3, the full variable domain is DTGVSQNPRHKITKRGQNVTFRCDPISEHNRLYWYRQTLGQGPEFLTYFQNEAQLEKSRLLSDRFSAERPKGSFSTLEIQRTEQGDSAMYLCASSPATGAQETQYFGPGTRLLVL.